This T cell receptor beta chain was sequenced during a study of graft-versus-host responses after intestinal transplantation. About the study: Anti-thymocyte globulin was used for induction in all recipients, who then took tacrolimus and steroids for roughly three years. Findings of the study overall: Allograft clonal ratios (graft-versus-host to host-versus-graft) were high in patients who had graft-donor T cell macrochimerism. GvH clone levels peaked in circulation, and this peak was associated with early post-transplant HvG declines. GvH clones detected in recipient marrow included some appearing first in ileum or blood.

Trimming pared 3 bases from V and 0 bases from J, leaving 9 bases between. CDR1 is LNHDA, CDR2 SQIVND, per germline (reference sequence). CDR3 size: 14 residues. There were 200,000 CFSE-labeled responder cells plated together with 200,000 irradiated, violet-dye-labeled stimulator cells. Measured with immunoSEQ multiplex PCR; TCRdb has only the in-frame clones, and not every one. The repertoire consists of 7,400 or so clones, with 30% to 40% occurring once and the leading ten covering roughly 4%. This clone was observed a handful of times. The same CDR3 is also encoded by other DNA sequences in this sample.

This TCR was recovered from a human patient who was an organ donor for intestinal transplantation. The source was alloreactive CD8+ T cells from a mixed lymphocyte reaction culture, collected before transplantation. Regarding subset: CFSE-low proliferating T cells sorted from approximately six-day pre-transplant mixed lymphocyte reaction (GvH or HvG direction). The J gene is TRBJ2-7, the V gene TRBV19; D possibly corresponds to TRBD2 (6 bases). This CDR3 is CASSIGSGSYEQYF. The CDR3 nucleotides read TGTGCCAGTAGTATTGGTAGCGGCTCCTACGAGCAGTACTTC.